These 17 T cell receptor beta chains originate from one sample sequenced in a study of T cells after posttransplantation cyclophosphamide. A marrow graft followed busulfan-fludarabine conditioning, with cyclophosphamide on days +3 and +4. Data came from immunoSEQ multiplex PCR; TCRdb stores just in-frame clones and leaves some out. Of tens of thousands of clones in the sample, more than 70% are singletons; the top ten hold roughly 8.1%. This material consisted of CD4+ T cells sorted from blood, taken 1,800 to 2,000 days after a stem cell transplant with posttransplant cyclophosphamide. All receptors derive from a female patient in her forties who received an allogeneic stem cell transplant from a related donor, was CMV-positive, and had no GVHD. A share of the T cells may be of graft donor origin.

The chain uses TRBV7-9 and TRBJ2-7; D is possibly TRBD1 (6 bases). The germline CDR1 and CDR2 sequences are SEHNR and FQNEAQ (reference sequence). Trimming removed 5 bases at V and 3 bases at J, with 17 bases between. This CDR3 is 15 amino acids long. CDR3 sequence (DNA): TGTGCCAGCAGCCTAGTCCGTCAGGGGAACTACGAGCAGTACTTC. It specifies CASSLVRQGNYEQYF.

In its sample, this clone was seen a few times. The rearrangement joins TRBV2 to TRBJ1-5, with a tentative D call TRBD1 (5 bases). Germline CDR1 is SNHLY and CDR2 is FYNNEI. This CDR3 has 14 residues. The V gene lost 2 bases and the J gene lost 3 bases, with 8 bases spanning the gap. DNA for the CDR3: TGTGCCAGCAGTGAACGCAGGGACAATCAGCCCCAGCATTTT. It translates to CASSERRDNQPQHF.

This clone came up once. The chain links TRBV19 to TRBJ2-7, with 11 bases identical to TRBD1. Germline V CDR1 and CDR2: LNHDA, SQIVND (reference sequence). This CDR3 comprises 15 residues. J lost 4 bases, V lost 2 bases, and 4 bases had no gene match. The CDR3 reads CASSISGQGDYEQYF. The DNA for the CDR3 is TGTGCCAGTAGTATATCGGGACAGGGGGATTACGAGCAGTACTTC.

The CDR3 DNA follows: TGCGCCAGCAGCCCGATGGCAGGGGGCCCGAACACTGAAGCTTTCTTT. Encoded protein: CASSPMAGGPNTEAFF. V is TRBV4-3 and J is TRBJ1-1; 8 nucleotides agree with TRBD1. The CDR3 has 16 residues. After removal of 4 bases from V and 1 base from J, the junction contained 8 bases not matched to a gene. Germline V CDR1 and CDR2: LGHNA, YSLEER.

This clone was recorded a few times. The chain links TRBV6-1 to TRBJ1-2, with D hard to call. Germline values: CDR1 MNHNS, CDR2 SASEGT. This CDR3 has 13 amino acids. Trimming removed 5 bases at V and 2 bases at J, with 9 bases between. CDR3 amino acids: CASSPKSNYGYTF. The DNA for the CDR3 is TGTGCCAGCAGTCCTAAGTCCAACTATGGCTACACCTTC.

This chain links TRBV6-5 with TRBJ2-2; a possible D gene is TRBD2 (5 bases). The germline CDR1 and CDR2 sequences are MNHEY and SVGAGI. This CDR3 contains 12 residues. Trimming stripped 6 bases from V and 8 bases from J, with 10 bases between. CDR3 sequence (DNA): TGTGCCAGCAGCCGGGAATGGGGGGAGCTGTTTTTT. Translating it yields CASSREWGELFF.

This chain links TRBV5-1 with TRBJ2-3; no definite D call. The germline gives CDR1 SGHRS, CDR2 YFSETQ. CDR3 length equals 11 residues. The V end lost 2 bases, the J end lost 6 bases, and 4 bases lay between the germline ends. The CDR3 bases are TGCGCCAGCAGCTTTGAGGATACGCAGTATTTT. Translating it yields CASSFEDTQYF.

The chain recombines TRBV15 with TRBJ2-1; no firm D call. The ends were cut back, 3 bases at V and 7 bases at J, with 13 bases in the middle. CDR1 and CDR2 from the germline V gene are LNHNV and YYDKDF (reference sequence). The CDR3 runs to 14 residues. The CDR3 nucleotides read TGTGCCACCAGCAGGGTGGAGCCCGAGAATGAGCAGTTCTTC. It is translated as CATSRVEPENEQFF.

V usage is TRBV4-1 and J usage is TRBJ2-7; 10 bases align to TRBD2. Germline CDR1 and CDR2: MGHRA and YSYEKL. The CDR3 spans 16 residues. The trim removed 0 bases at V and 3 bases at J, leaving 5 bases unmatched. The DNA of the CDR3 is TGCGCCAGCAGCCAAGAAGCGGGAGGGCGGATCTACGAGCAGTACTTC. It specifies CASSQEAGGRIYEQYF.

The V gene is TRBV7-3, the J gene TRBJ2-3, with 7 nucleotides matching TRBD2. V shed 2 bases, J shed 3 bases, and the junction held 11 bases outside the gene matches. CDR1 is SGHTA, CDR2 FQGTGA, per germline. The length of the CDR3 is 17 residues. The CDR3 DNA reads as TGTGCCAGCAGCTTAGGTGCCCGGGCTAGCGGAACAGATACGCAGTATTTT. As protein: CASSLGARASGTDTQYF.

This chain connects TRBV9 to TRBJ2-3; TRBD1 matches 10 bases. J lost 1 base, V lost 0 bases, and 2 bases had no gene match. This CDR3 spans 16 amino acids. CDR1 and CDR2 (germline): SGDLS, YYNGEE. The CDR3 sequence: CASSVDGTGGTDTQYF. The CDR3 DNA sequence: TGTGCCAGCAGCGTAGACGGGACAGGGGGCACAGATACGCAGTATTTT.

The gene calls are TRBV14 and TRBJ2-7; 10 nucleotides match TRBD1. V was pared by 0 bases and J by 5 bases, with 7 bases of the junction left unmatched. Germline CDR1 reads SGHDN; CDR2 reads FVKESK. The CDR3 runs 16 residues. The CDR3 DNA reads as TGTGCCAGCAGCCAAGACTGGACAGGGGGATTAGACGAGCAGTACTTC. Its translation: CASSQDWTGGLDEQYF.

V is TRBV2 and J is TRBJ2-1; tentative D call: TRBD1 (5 bases). In germline, CDR1 is SNHLY, CDR2 FYNNEI. Trimming took off 6 bases at V and 0 bases at J, with 12 bases between the two ends. The CDR3 runs to 15 residues. CDR3 in DNA: TGTGCCAGCAGCCAGGGCCGTAGCTCCTACAATGAGCAGTTCTTC. Its protein product is CASSQGRSSYNEQFF.

V and J are TRBV14 and TRBJ1-5; D gene ambiguous. Germline CDR1 and CDR2: SGHDN and FVKESK. V was trimmed by 5 bases and J by 0 bases, leaving 8 bases between them. The CDR3 runs 14 residues. The CDR3 reads CASSVSGSNQPQHF. DNA for the CDR3: TGTGCCAGCAGCGTATCCGGTAGCAATCAGCCCCAGCATTTT.

The V and J genes are TRBV29-1 and TRBJ1-2; D is uncertain. With 0 bases removed from V and 8 bases from J, the gap between germline ends came to 16 bases. CDR1 SQVTM and CDR2 ANQGSEA come from the germline V gene. The length of the CDR3 is 14 residues. The chain's CDR3 is CSVEEAEARYGYTF. The CDR3, as DNA: TGCAGCGTTGAAGAGGCGGAGGCTAGATACGGCTACACCTTC.

This clone has just a few counts. The gene calls are TRBV5-4 and TRBJ2-1; D unresolved. The CDR3 has 15 amino acids. The V gene lost 2 bases and the J gene lost 3 bases, with 12 bases spanning the gap. Germline lookup yields CDR1 SGHNT and CDR2 YYREEE (reference sequence). CDR3: CASSFGQLNYNEQFF. The CDR3 DNA reads TGTGCCAGCAGCTTTGGGCAGCTCAACTACAATGAGCAGTTCTTC.

V gene TRBV19 combines with J gene TRBJ1-2; no clear D. V lost 8 bases to trimming and J lost 7 bases, with 23 bases between them. The CDR3 totals 15 residues. The germline gives CDR1 LNHDA, CDR2 SQIVND (reference sequence). As DNA, the CDR3 is TGTGCCAGTCCGTCGGGTGTTGGCAGCAGTAGTGGCTACACCTTC. Translation: CASPSGVGSSSGYTF.